One TCR beta chain is described in this entry. Antigen unknown. These data originate in a study of shared clonotypes between healthy human individuals. Study-wide points: Across subsets, estimated richness was generally greater for naive than for memory populations.

Germline CDR1 and CDR2: SGHRS and YFSETQ. This CDR3 spans 14 amino acids. Trimming left V 0 bases short and J 6 bases short, with 11 bases between. Each of the donors was a healthy adult who was HIV-negative and had not had a recent acute infection or vaccination. CD4+ cells yielded CD45RA+ naive and CD45RA-negative memory subsets. For each subset, genomic DNA was distributed in equal portions over several immunoSEQ plates. The table came from immunoSEQ multiplex PCR; TCRdb's copy has only in-frame clones and leaves some out. The data show roughly 1,600,000 clones, about 98.5% seen once. The origin of this receptor is a man aged 30-40 years in good health. Sequenced input: naive CD4+ T cells sorted from blood. The sample's subset: CD45RA+ positively selected. The chain links TRBV5-1 to TRBJ2-3; no clear D. CDR3 nucleotides: TGCGCCAGCAGCTTGGCGGCCAACATGGATACGCAGTATTTT. Protein sequence: CASSLAANMDTQYF.